This T cell receptor beta chain was identified during a study of OX40 agonist ivuxolimab in advanced cancers. Study observations and caveats: Both blood CD4+ and CD8+ T cells showed clonal growth by week 6 at 0.1 to 3.0 mg/kg. Certain nonresponders additionally had low normalized T-cell clonal expansion. The specificity for antigen of the expanded peripheral T cells was not determined.

Profiling relied on immunoSEQ multiplex PCR, and the TCRdb table lists in-frame clones only, not all of them. This sample has 25,000 to 30,000 clones; about 82% occur once, and the top ten carry approximately 26%. In germline, CDR1 is SQVTM, CDR2 ANQGSEA. J gave up 7 bases and V 4 bases, and 8 bases lay outside the gene matches. This CDR3 region has 14 residues. In regard to this clone: Its antigen remains unidentified.

The chain is built from TRBV29-1 and TRBJ2-1, with TRBD2 matching 9 bases. This clonotype was sampled from an adult with an advanced solid tumor such as melanoma, head and neck, liver or kidney cancer. Sequenced material: CD4+ or CD8+ T cells sorted from blood, taken in a trial of the OX40 agonist ivuxolimab. CDR3 nucleotide sequence: TGCAGCGTTGGCGGACTAGCGCAATGGAATGAGCAGTTCTTC. It is translated as CSVGGLAQWNEQFF.